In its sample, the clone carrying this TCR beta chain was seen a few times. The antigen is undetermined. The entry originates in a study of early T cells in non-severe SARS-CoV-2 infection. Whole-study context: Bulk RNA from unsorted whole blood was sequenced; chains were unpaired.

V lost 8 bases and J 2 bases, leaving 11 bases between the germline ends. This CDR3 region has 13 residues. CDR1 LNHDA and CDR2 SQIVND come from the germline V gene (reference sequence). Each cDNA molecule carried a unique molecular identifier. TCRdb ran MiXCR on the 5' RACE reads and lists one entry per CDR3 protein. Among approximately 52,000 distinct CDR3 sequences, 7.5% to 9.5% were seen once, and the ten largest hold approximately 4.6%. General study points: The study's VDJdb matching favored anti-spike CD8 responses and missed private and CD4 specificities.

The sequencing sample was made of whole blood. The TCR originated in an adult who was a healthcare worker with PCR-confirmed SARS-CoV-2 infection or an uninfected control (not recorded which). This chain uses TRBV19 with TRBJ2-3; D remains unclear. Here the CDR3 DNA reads TGTGCCAGTGGACCCATTGACACAGATACGCAGTATTTT. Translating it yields CASGPIDTDTQYF.